The clone carrying this TCR beta chain was seen ten or more times. Its target is unknown. The data are from a study of breast tumors, draining lymph nodes, adjacent tissues. Regarding the study as a whole: Tumor T cell lymph node origin was a supported hypothesis, not proven. Tumor TCR diversity was below lymph nodes but above nontumor tissue. Luminal-like breast cancer showed significantly greater tumor-nontumor repertoire similarity than basal-like breast cancer did. Findings are consistent with lymph node origin and intratumoral expansion of most tumor T cells.

CDR3 length equals 17 residues. The J segment lost 4 bases and the V segment lost 8 bases, leaving 18 bases of the junction unmatched. The germline CDR1 and CDR2 sequences are LGHNT and FRNRAP. The lymph nodes were axillary draining lymph nodes from breast cancer patients. TCRdb recomputed calls from the multiplex PCR reads with MiXCR, one row per CDR3 protein. Of fewer than 250,000 distinct CDR3 sequences detected, around 32% appear once; the ten largest clones hold about 1.4%. This sequence joins TRBV12-5 and TRBJ2-7, with 9 bases that match TRBD1. The sample taken for sequencing was axillary lymph node tissue. The sequence came from a female donor with breast cancer. Some clones in this sample may be carry-over from other donors' samples. The CDR3 here is CASLLGQGSSRAYEQYF. DNA of the CDR3: TGTGCTAGTCTGTTGGGACAGGGAAGCAGCCGGGCTTACGAGCAGTACTTC.